Detailed here is one T cell receptor (beta chain). Its target is not known. The record originates from a study of T-cell memory formation after mild COVID-19. Study-wide points: The pre-infection memory compartment contained some responding clones, suggesting cross-reactive memory joined. CD4+ clones that contracted lay mainly in CM and EM; CD8+ ones lay in EMRA.

Using its own MiXCR run on the 5' RACE reads, TCRdb lists one record per CDR3 protein. The sample consists of tens of thousands of distinct CDR3 sequences, over 13% of them appearing once. Losses at the gene ends were 6 bases for V and 12 bases for J; bases not matched to a gene: 8. The germline CDR1 and CDR2 sequences are DFQATT and SNEGSKA (reference sequence). The CDR3 totals 12 residues. The receptor's source is a man younger than 35 who had mild COVID-19 (a few samples of this study predate the infection). Cell type and time point are not known. The chain uses TRBV20-1 and TRBJ1-6, with 7 bases matching TRBD1. The source material was PBMCs or a T cell subset sorted from them (not recorded which). This chain's CDR3 is CSAHRGGEPLHF. The CDR3 bases are TGCAGTGCCCACAGGGGAGGGGAACCCCTCCACTTT.